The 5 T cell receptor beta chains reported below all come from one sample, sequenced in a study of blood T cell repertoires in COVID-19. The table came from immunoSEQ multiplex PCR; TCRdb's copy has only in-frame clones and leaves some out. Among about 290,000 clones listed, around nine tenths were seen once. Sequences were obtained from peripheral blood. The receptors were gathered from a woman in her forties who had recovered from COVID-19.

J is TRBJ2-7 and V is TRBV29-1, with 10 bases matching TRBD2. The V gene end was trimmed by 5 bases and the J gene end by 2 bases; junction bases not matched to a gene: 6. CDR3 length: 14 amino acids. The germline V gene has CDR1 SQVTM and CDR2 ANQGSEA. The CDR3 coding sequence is TGCAGCGTTCGTAGCGGGAGGACACCCTACGAGCAGTACTTC. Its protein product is CSVRSGRTPYEQYF.

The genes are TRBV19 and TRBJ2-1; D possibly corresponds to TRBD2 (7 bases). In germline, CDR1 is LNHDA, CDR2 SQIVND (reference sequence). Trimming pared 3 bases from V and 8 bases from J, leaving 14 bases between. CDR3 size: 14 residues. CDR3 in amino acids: CASSIGGGGDEQFF. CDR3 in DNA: TGTGCCAGTAGTATTGGCGGGGGCGGCGATGAGCAGTTCTTC.

CDR3 residues: CASSFHGSTGDTQYF. CDR3 bases: TGTGCCAGCAGTTTTCACGGGAGTACAGGAGATACGCAGTATTTT. This chain joins TRBV28 and TRBJ2-3; D possibly corresponds to TRBD2 (6 bases). From germline, CDR1 is MDHEN and CDR2 SYDVKM. Trimming took 3 bases from V and 5 from J, leaving 15 bases between them. This CDR3 contains 15 residues.

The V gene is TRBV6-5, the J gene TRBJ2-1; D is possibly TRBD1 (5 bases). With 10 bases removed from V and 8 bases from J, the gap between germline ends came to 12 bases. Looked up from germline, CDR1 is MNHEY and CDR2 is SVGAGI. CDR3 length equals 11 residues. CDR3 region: CATEKQDEQFF. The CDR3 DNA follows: TGTGCCACCGAGAAACAGGATGAGCAGTTCTTC.

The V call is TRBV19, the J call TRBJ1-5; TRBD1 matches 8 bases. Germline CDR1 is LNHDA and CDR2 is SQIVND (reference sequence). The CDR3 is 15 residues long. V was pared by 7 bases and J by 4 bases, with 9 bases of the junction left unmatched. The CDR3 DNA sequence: TGTGCCAGTACGACAGGCACAGGGGGAAATCAGCCCCAGCATTTT. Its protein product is CASTTGTGGNQPQHF.